The 10 T cell receptor beta chains reported below all come from one sample, sequenced in a study of blood T cell repertoires in COVID-19. Profiled with immunoSEQ multiplex PCR; TCRdb holds only in-frame clones, not every one. The sample records 300,000 to 350,000 clones, about 90% being singletons. Sequenced material: PBMCs or T cells enriched from blood (not recorded which). The source is a woman aged 25 to 39 who had been exposed to COVID-19.

This clone was picked up a small number of times. At the DNA level, this CDR3 is encoded by other sequences in the same sample as well. The rearrangement uses TRBV5-5 and TRBJ1-2, with 7 bases identical to TRBD1. Losses at the gene ends were 4 bases for V and 4 bases for J; bases not matched to a gene: 10. The germline CDR1 and CDR2 sequences are SGHKS and YYEKEE (reference sequence). CDR3 length: 15 amino acids. CDR3 region: CASSGNPGQFYGYTF. For the CDR3, the DNA is TGTGCCAGCAGCGGCAACCCGGGACAGTTCTATGGCTACACCTTC.

This clone was detected a few times. This sequence joins TRBV12-3 or TRBV12-4 and TRBJ2-3, with D perhaps TRBD2 (6 bases). Trimming shortened V by 3 bases and J by 3 bases, and 7 bases separated the two germline ends. There are 13 residues in the CDR3. CDR3 loop: CASSFGGTDTQYF. The CDR3 bases are TGTGCCAGCAGTTTTGGGGGGACAGATACGCAGTATTTT.

The chain is built from TRBV10-2 and TRBJ1-1, with 8 bases aligning to TRBD1. J lost 4 bases, V lost 4 bases, and 11 bases had no gene match. The V gene's germline CDR1 is WSHSY and CDR2 SAAADI. The CDR3 has 16 residues. Here the CDR3 DNA reads TGCGCCAGCAGTGTTGGACAGGGAATAATGGGCACTGAAGCTTTCTTT. This codes for CASSVGQGIMGTEAFF.

The chain has TRBV11-2 and TRBJ2-5; 10 nucleotides agree with TRBD2. CDR1 and CDR2 from the germline V gene are SGHAT and FQNNGV. CDR3 length: 18 amino acids. V was pared by 2 bases and J by 4 bases, with 13 bases of the junction left unmatched. The CDR3 sequence: CASSLRLGLAGVGETQYF. CDR3 DNA sequence: TGTGCCAGCAGCTTACGCCTCGGGCTAGCGGGAGTTGGAGAGACCCAGTACTTC.

The chain is built from TRBV11-2 and TRBJ2-7; 7 nucleotides align to TRBD1. The CDR3 length is 15 residues. J gave up 2 bases and V 2 bases, and 6 bases lay outside the gene matches. Germline V gene lookup returns CDR1 SGHAT and CDR2 FQNNGV. The CDR3 region has the DNA TGTGCCAGCAGCTTAATACAGGGGAAGACCTACGAGCAGTACTTC. Protein product: CASSLIQGKTYEQYF.

The V and J genes are TRBV7-9 and TRBJ2-7; D is ambiguous. Germline V gene lookup returns CDR1 SEHNR and CDR2 FQNEAQ (reference sequence). Trimming removed 2 bases from V and 0 bases from J, with 17 bases in between. This CDR3 comprises 17 residues. CDR3 sequence (DNA): TGTGCCAGCAGCTTATCAATTGGGCAGACCGACTCCTACGAGCAGTACTTC. Residues: CASSLSIGQTDSYEQYF.

In this sample, this clone turned up a few times. This specimen includes other DNA sequences encoding the same CDR3. The chain combines TRBV19 with TRBJ1-5; D may be TRBD1 (6 bases). This CDR3 spans 13 amino acids. The V gene's germline CDR1 is LNHDA and CDR2 SQIVND (reference sequence). The V end lost 4 bases, the J end lost 4 bases, and 8 bases lay between the germline ends. The CDR3: CASSTGTNQPQHF. The CDR3 DNA sequence: TGTGCCAGTAGTACCGGGACAAATCAGCCCCAGCATTTT.

The chain recombines TRBV7-6 with TRBJ2-1; perhaps TRBD2 as D (6 bases). Trimming took off 1 base at V and 2 bases at J, with 9 bases between the two ends. Germline values: CDR1 SGHVS, CDR2 FNYEAQ. This CDR3 has 15 amino acids. The CDR3 coding sequence is TGTGCCAGCAGCTTAGACGCGGGGCCCTACAATGAGCAGTTCTTC. It translates to CASSLDAGPYNEQFF. The full variable domain, completed using reference TRBV7-6 and TRBJ2-1, is GAGVSQSPRYKVTKRGQDVALRCDPISGHVSLYWYRQALGQGPEFLTYFNYEAQQDKSGLPNDRFSAERPEGSISTLTIQRTEQRDSAMYRCASSLDAGPYNEQFFGPGTRLTVL.

This chain joins TRBV5-1 and TRBJ2-1, with 8 nucleotides matching TRBD1. This CDR3 region has 15 residues. V dropped 0 bases and J dropped 5; count of bases not matched to a gene: 4. Germline V gives CDR1 SGHRS, CDR2 YFSETQ. The CDR3 coding sequence is TGCGCCAGCAGCTTGGGGGACAGGACTAACAATGAGCAGTTCTTC. It encodes CASSLGDRTNNEQFF.

The chain uses TRBV7-3 and TRBJ2-2; 7 bases are a match to TRBD2. The CDR3 runs to 15 residues. Germline V gene lookup returns CDR1 SGHTA and CDR2 FQGTGA. V lost 5 bases and J lost 2; bases outside the gene matches: 5. The CDR3 coding sequence is TGTGCCAGCAGCCCAGGGACTATCAACACCGGGGAGCTGTTTTTT. This gives the protein CASSPGTINTGELFF.